A selection of T cell receptor beta chains follows, all from one sample in a study of blood T cell repertoires in COVID-19. The assay was immunoSEQ multiplex PCR, and TCRdb's table has in-frame clones only and misses some. The sample includes over 120,000 clones, about 87% of them seen just once. Sequencing was performed on peripheral blood. Receptors originate from a man aged 50 or older who had recovered from COVID-19. Both conserved end residues are part of each CDR3. D genes are given only for firm matches. Size is stated for part of the rows, as once, few or many counts, or as a class when the clone is expanded.

>TRBD1|TRBV28|NA|TRBJ1-5
CASREGTGGGNQPQHF
TGTGCCAGCAGGGAAGGGACAGGAGGAGGCAATCAGCCCCAGCATTTT
>NA|TRBV4-2|NA|TRBJ2-6
CASSQEEGGANVLTF
TGTGCCAGCAGCCAAGAAGAGGGTGGGGCCAACGTCCTGACTTTC
>NA|TRBV7-2|NA|TRBJ1-5
CASSAEMGNQPQHF
TGTGCCAGCAGCGCGGAAATGGGCAATCAGCCCCAGCATTTT
>NA|TRBV19|NA|TRBJ2-5
CASRRDSAETQYF
TGTGCCAGTAGGCGGGACAGTGCAGAGACCCAGTACTTC
>NA|TRBV4-1|NA|TRBJ2-5
CASSQGGWRGPNQETQYF
TGCGCCAGCAGCCAAGGTGGGTGGCGGGGGCCGAACCAAGAGACCCAGTACTTC
>NA|TRBV19|once|TRBJ2-6
CASSTLTGANVLTF
TGTGCCAGTAGTACACTGACTGGGGCCAACGTCCTGACTTTC
>NA|TRBV5-6|once|TRBJ2-2
CASSPLGTTNTGELFF
TGTGCCAGCAGCCCACTAGGCACAACGAACACCGGGGAGCTGTTTTTT
>TRBD2|TRBV7-2|few|TRBJ2-6
CASSSSGGNSGANVLTF
TGTGCCAGCAGCTCTAGCGGGGGGAACTCTGGGGCCAACGTCCTGACTTTC
>TRBD2|TRBV6-2/TRBV6-3|NA|TRBJ2-3
CASSLGLVTDTQYF
TGTGCCAGCAGTTTAGGACTAGTCACAGATACGCAGTATTTT
>NA|TRBV7-9|NA|TRBJ1-1
CASSLAAISNTEAFF
TGTGCCAGCAGCTTAGCCGCGATATCAAACACTGAAGCTTTCTTT
>NA|TRBV5-6|NA|TRBJ2-7
CASSTGTGDYEQYF
TGTGCCAGCAGCACCGGGACGGGGGACTACGAGCAGTACTTC
>NA|TRBV6-5|NA|TRBJ2-6
CASSLDFSGANVLTF
TGTGCCAGCAGTTTGGACTTCTCTGGGGCCAACGTCCTGACTTTC
>NA|TRBV3-1/TRBV3-2|NA|TRBJ2-2
CASSPEVRTAGELFF
TGTGCCAGCAGCCCGGAGGTGCGGACGGCCGGGGAGCTGTTTTTT
>NA|TRBV27|NA|TRBJ2-7
CASSMRDRAYEQYF
TGTGCCAGCAGTATGCGGGACAGAGCCTACGAGCAGTACTTC
>NA|TRBV7-8|NA|TRBJ2-3
CASSSPTTSTNTQYF
TGTGCCAGCAGCTCACCAACTACTAGCACGAATACGCAGTATTTT
>NA|TRBV19|NA|TRBJ1-4
CASSIGDSRKKLFF
TGTGCCAGTAGTATAGGTGACAGTAGGAAAAAACTGTTTTTT
>TRBD2|TRBV9|NA|TRBJ2-1
CASSVAGTSGGFSSYNEQFF
TGTGCCAGCAGCGTAGCCGGGACTAGCGGGGGTTTTAGCTCCTACAATGAGCAGTTCTTC
>NA|TRBV3-1/TRBV3-2|NA|TRBJ2-7
CASSLRGAGDYEQYF
TGTGCCAGCAGCCTTCGGGGGGCAGGGGACTACGAGCAGTACTTC
>TRBD1|TRBV6-6|NA|TRBJ1-3
CASSYLTGSVNTIYF
TGTGCCAGCAGTTACTTGACAGGGTCTGTAAACACCATATATTTT
>TRBD1|TRBV5-6|NA|TRBJ2-2
CASSSGTGTNTGELFF
TGTGCCAGCAGCTCCGGGACAGGGACGAACACCGGGGAGCTGTTTTTT
>NA|TRBV4-2|NA|TRBJ2-1
CASSQDPGGAYNEQFF
TGTGCCAGCAGCCAAGATCCCGGCGGAGCTTACAATGAGCAGTTCTTC
>TRBD1|TRBV9|NA|TRBJ1-2
CASSPTIGTGGSNYGYTF
TGTGCCAGCAGTCCCACAATTGGGACAGGGGGCTCTAACTATGGCTACACCTTC
>NA|TRBV7-2|NA|TRBJ1-1
CASSPYGPGGGFAEAFF
TGTGCCAGCAGCCCTTACGGCCCGGGGGGGGGCTTCGCTGAAGCTTTCTTT
>NA|TRBV6-5|NA|TRBJ2-2
CASSYSIRGTGELFF
TGTGCCAGCAGTTACTCGATCAGGGGCACCGGGGAGCTGTTTTTT
>TRBD2|TRBV13|NA|TRBJ2-7
CASSSLILAGGDYEQYF
TGTGCCAGCAGCTCCTTGATCCTAGCGGGGGGGGACTACGAGCAGTACTTC
>TRBD2|TRBV7-2|NA|TRBJ2-3
CASSLVGPSGGPEVNTQYF
TGTGCCAGCAGCTTAGTAGGCCCTAGCGGGGGGCCGGAGGTAAATACGCAGTATTTT
>NA|TRBV10-3|NA|TRBJ1-1
CAIRADSEAFF
TGTGCCATCAGGGCAGACAGTGAAGCTTTCTTT
>NA|TRBV10-3|NA|TRBJ2-3
CAIKEGDTQYF
TGTGCCATCAAAGAGGGAGATACGCAGTATTTT
>NA|TRBV18|NA|TRBJ1-1
CASSPREATEAFF
TGTGCCAGCTCACCTCGGGAAGCCACTGAAGCTTTCTTT
>NA|TRBV10-2|many|TRBJ1-2
CASYQTAVYGYTF
TGCGCCAGCTACCAGACAGCAGTCTATGGCTACACCTTC
>NA|TRBV5-4|NA|TRBJ1-6
CASSLGRNNSPLHF
TGTGCCAGCAGCTTGGGCAGAAATAATTCACCCCTCCACTTT
>NA|TRBV6-5|once|TRBJ2-2
CASSYPGANTGELFF
TGTGCCAGCAGTTACCCCGGGGCGAACACCGGGGAGCTGTTTTTT
>NA|TRBV19|few|TRBJ1-5
CATDGGQISNQPQHF
TGTGCCACCGACGGAGGACAGATTAGCAATCAGCCCCAGCATTTT
>TRBD2|TRBV4-3|NA|TRBJ2-2
CASSPTGTTNTGELFF
TGCGCCAGCAGCCCGACCGGGACTACGAACACCGGGGAGCTGTTTTTT
>NA|TRBV6-1|NA|TRBJ2-1
CASSEQPTANEQFF
TGTGCCAGCAGTGAACAGCCGACAGCCAATGAGCAGTTCTTC
>NA|TRBV18|NA|TRBJ2-7
CASSPPVGSYEQYF
TGTGCCAGCTCACCACCCGTCGGTTCCTACGAGCAGTACTTC
>NA|TRBV7-9|NA|TRBJ1-3
CASSFVASSGNTIYF
TGTGCCAGCAGCTTCGTGGCCAGCTCTGGAAACACCATATATTTT
>TRBD1|TRBV6-1|NA|TRBJ1-3
CASSEARFRGLNTIYF
TGTGCCAGCAGTGAAGCGCGTTTTAGGGGGCTCAACACCATATATTTT
>TRBD2|TRBV6-1|NA|TRBJ2-1
CASRELAGGPGNEQFF
TGTGCCAGCAGAGAACTAGCGGGGGGGCCTGGCAATGAGCAGTTCTTC
>TRBD1|TRBV12-5|NA|TRBJ2-7
CASGLQGSYEQYF
TGTGCTAGTGGTTTACAGGGGTCCTACGAGCAGTACTTC